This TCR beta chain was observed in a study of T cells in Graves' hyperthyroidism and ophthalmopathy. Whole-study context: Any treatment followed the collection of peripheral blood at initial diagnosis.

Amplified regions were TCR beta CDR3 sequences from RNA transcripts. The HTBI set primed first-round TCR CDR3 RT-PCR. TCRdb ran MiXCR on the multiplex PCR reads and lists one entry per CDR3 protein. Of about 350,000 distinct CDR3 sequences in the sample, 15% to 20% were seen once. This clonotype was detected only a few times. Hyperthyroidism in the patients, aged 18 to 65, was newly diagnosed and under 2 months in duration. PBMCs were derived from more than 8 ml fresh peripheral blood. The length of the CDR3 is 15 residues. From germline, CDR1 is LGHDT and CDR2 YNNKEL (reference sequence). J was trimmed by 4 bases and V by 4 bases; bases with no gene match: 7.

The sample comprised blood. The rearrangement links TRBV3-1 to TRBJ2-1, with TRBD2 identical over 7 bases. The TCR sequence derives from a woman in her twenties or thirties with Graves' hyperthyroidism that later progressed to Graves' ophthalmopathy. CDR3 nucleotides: TGTGCCAGCAGCCCCGCTAGCGGAAGTTACAATGAGCAGTTCTTC. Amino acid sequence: CASSPASGSYNEQFF.